Below are 3 T cell receptor beta chains sequenced from a single sample in a study of T cell responses to AZD1222 COVID-19 vaccine. TCRdb's table, derived via immunoSEQ multiplex PCR, lists solely in-frame clones and lacks some. The table shows about 150,000 clones, with 75% to 95% occurring only once. The sample in question was peripheral blood, obtained on day 0 of AZD1222 vaccination. The receptors here all came from an adult in good health.

The rearrangement joins TRBV3-1 (or the pseudogene TRBV3-2) to TRBJ1-2; 10 bases match TRBD1. CDR3 length: 16 residues. The trim removed 3 bases at V and 5 bases at J, leaving 9 bases unmatched. CDR1 and CDR2 (germline): LGHDT, YNNKEL (reference sequence). The CDR3, as DNA: TGTGCCAGCAGCCAGGACCCGACAGGGGGCTATTATGGCTACACCTTC. Encoded protein: CASSQDPTGGYYGYTF.

The rearrangement joins TRBV3-1 (or the pseudogene TRBV3-2) to TRBJ1-2; TRBD1 agrees at 9 bases. J gave up 8 bases and V 10 bases, and 8 bases lay outside the gene matches. The CDR3 spans 12 residues. CDR1 and CDR2 from the germline V gene are LGHDT and YNNKEL (reference sequence). The chain's CDR3 is CAISQGARGYTF. In nucleotides, the CDR3 is TGTGCCATATCACAGGGGGCAAGGGGCTACACCTTC.

This clone has just one count. CDR3 coding DNA: TGTGCCAGCAGCCGAGAGATGAGGAGCAATCAGCCCCAGCATTTT. Amino acid sequence: CASSREMRSNQPQHF. This chain links TRBV4-2 with TRBJ1-5, with unresolved D. Trimming took off 4 bases at V and 1 base at J, with 11 bases between the two ends. Germline assignment: CDR1 LGHNA and CDR2 YNFKEQ. The CDR3 runs 15 residues.